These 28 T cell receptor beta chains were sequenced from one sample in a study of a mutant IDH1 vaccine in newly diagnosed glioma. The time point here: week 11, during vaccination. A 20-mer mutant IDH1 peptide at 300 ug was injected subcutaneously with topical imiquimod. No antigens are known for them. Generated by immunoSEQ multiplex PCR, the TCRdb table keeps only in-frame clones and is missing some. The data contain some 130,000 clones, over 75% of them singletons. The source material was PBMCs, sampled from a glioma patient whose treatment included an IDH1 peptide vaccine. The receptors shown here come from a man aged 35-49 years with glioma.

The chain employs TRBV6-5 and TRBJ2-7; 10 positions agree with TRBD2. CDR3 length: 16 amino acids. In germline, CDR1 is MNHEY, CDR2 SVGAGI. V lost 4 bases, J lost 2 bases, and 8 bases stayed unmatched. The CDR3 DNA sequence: TGTGCCAGCAGTTTCCGGACTAGCGGAACGACCTACGAGCAGTACTTC. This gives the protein CASSFRTSGTTYEQYF.

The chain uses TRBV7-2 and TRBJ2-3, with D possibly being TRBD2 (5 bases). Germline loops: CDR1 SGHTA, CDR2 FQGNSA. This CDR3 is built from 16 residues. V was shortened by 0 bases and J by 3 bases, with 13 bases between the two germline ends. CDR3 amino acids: CASSLAVGRGTDTQYF. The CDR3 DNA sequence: TGTGCCAGCAGCTTAGCGGTAGGCCGGGGAACAGATACGCAGTATTTT.

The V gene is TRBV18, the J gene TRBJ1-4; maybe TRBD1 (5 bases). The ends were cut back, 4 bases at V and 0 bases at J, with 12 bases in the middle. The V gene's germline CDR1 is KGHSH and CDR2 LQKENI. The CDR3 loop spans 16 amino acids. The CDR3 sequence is CASSRGLGATNEKLFF. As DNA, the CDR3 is TGTGCCAGCTCACGGGGCCTCGGGGCAACTAATGAAAAACTGTTTTTT.

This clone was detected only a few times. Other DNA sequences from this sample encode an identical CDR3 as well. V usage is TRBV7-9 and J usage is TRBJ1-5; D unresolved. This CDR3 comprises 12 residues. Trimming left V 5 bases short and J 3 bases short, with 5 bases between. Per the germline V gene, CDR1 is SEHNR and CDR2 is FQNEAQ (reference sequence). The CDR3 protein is CASSLPNQPQHF. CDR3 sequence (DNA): TGTGCCAGCAGCCTCCCCAATCAGCCCCAGCATTTT.

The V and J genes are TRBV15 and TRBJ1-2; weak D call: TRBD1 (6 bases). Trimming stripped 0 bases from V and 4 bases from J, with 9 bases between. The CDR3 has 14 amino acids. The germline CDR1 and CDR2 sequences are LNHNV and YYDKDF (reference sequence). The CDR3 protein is CATSREAGVYGYTF. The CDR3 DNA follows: TGTGCCACCAGCAGAGAGGCAGGGGTCTATGGCTACACCTTC. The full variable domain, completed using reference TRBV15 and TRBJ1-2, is DAMVIQNPRYQVTQFGKPVTLSCSQTLNHNVMYWYQQKSSQAPKLLFHYYDKDFNNEADTPDNFQSRRPNTSFCFLDIRSPGLGDTAMYLCATSREAGVYGYTFGSGTRLTVV.

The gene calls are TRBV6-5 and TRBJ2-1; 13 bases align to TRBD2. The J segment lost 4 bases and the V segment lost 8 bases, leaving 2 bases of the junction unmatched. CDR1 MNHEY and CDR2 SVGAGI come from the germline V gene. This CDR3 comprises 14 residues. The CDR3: CASRTSGSYNEQFF. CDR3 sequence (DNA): TGTGCCAGCCGGACTAGCGGGAGTTACAATGAGCAGTTCTTC.

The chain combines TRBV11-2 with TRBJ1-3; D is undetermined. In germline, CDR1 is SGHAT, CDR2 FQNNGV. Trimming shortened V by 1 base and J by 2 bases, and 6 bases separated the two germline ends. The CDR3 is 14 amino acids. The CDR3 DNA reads TGTGCCAGCAGCTTAGGGGCAGCTGGAAACACCATATATTTT. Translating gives CASSLGAAGNTIYF.

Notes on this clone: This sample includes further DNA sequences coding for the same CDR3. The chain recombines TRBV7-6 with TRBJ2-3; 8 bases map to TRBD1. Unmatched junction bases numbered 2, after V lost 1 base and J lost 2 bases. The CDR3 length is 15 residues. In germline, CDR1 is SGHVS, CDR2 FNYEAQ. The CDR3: CASSLGTGSTDTQYF. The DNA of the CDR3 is TGTGCCAGCAGCTTAGGGACAGGGTCCACAGATACGCAGTATTTT.

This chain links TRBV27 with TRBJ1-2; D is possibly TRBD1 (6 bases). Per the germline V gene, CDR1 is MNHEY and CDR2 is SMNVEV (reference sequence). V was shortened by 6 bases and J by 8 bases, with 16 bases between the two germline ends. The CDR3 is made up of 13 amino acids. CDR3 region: CASRGQGRWGYTF. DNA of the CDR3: TGTGCCAGCAGAGGGCAGGGGAGGTGGGGCTACACCTTC.

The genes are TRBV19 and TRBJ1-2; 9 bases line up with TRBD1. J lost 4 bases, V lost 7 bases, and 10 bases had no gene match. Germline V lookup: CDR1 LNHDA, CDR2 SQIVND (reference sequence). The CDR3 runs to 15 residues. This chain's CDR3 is CASTTQGAFFYGYTF. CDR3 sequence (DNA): TGTGCCAGTACAACACAGGGGGCTTTCTTCTATGGCTACACCTTC.

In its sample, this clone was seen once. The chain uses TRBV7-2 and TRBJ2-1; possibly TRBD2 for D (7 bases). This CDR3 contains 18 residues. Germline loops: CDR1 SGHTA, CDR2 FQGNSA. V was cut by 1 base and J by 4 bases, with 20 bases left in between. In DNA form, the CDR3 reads TGTGCCAGCAGCTTAGATTCTAGCGGCGGAGGGGGATACAATGAGCAGTTCTTC. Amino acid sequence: CASSLDSSGGGGYNEQFF.

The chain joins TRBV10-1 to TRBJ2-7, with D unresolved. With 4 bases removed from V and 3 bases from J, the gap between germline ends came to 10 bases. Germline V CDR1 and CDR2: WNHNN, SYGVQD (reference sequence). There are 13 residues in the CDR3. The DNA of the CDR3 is TGCGCCAGCAGTGGGGTAGGATTCTACGAGCAGTACTTC. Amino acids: CASSGVGFYEQYF.

CDR3 in amino acids: CSAPARTQYF. The CDR3 DNA sequence: TGCAGTGCTCCCGCTAGGACCCAGTACTTC. V gene TRBV20-1 combines with J gene TRBJ2-5, with unresolved D. The V gene's germline CDR1 is DFQATT and CDR2 SNEGSKA (reference sequence). V was pared by 5 bases and J by 7 bases, with 8 bases between. The CDR3 is 10 amino acids.

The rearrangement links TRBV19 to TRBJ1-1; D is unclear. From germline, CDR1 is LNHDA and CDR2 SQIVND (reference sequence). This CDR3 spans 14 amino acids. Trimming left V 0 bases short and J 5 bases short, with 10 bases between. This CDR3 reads CASSIDAAKTEAFF. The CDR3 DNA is TGTGCCAGTAGTATAGATGCCGCAAAGACTGAAGCTTTCTTT. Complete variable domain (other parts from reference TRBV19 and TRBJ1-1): DGGITQSPKYLFRKEGQNVTLSCEQNLNHDAMYWYRQDPGQGLRLIYYSQIVNDFQKGDIAEGYSVSREKKESFPLTVTSAQKNPTAFYLCASSIDAAKTEAFFGQGTRLTVV.

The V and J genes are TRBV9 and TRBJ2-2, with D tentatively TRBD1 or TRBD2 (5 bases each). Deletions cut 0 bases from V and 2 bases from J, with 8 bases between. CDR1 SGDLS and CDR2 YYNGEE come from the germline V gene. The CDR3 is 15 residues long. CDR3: CASSVGDGNTGELFF. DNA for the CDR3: TGTGCCAGCAGCGTAGGGGACGGAAACACCGGGGAGCTGTTTTTT. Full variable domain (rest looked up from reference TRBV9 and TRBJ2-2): DSGVTQTPKHLITATGQRVTLRCSPRSGDLSVYWYQQSLDQGLQFLIQYYNGEERAKGNILERFSAQQFPDLHSELNLSSLELGDSALYFCASSVGDGNTGELFFGEGSRLTVL.

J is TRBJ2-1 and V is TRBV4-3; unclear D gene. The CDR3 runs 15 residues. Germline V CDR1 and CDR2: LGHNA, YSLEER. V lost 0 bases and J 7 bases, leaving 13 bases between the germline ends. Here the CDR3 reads CASSQDLDLGNEQFF. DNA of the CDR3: TGCGCCAGCAGCCAAGATCTAGACCTTGGTAATGAGCAGTTCTTC.

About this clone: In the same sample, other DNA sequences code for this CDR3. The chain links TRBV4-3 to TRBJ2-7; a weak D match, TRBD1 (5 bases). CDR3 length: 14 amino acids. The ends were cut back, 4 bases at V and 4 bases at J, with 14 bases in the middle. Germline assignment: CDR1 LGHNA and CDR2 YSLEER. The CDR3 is CASSPNRAGYEQYF. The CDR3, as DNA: TGCGCCAGCAGCCCGAATCGGGCAGGGTACGAGCAGTACTTC.

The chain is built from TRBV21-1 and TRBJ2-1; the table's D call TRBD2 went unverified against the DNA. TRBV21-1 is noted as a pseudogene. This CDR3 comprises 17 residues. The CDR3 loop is CASSRRARAGSYNEQFF. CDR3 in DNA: TGTGCCAGCAGCAGGAGGGCGAGGGCGGGCTCCTACAATGAGCAGTTCTTC.

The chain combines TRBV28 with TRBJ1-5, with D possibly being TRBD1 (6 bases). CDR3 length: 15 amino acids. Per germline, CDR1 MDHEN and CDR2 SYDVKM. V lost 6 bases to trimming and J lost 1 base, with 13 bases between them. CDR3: CASRLQGLSNQPQHF. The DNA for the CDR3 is TGTGCCAGCAGACTACAGGGTTTAAGCAATCAGCCCCAGCATTTT. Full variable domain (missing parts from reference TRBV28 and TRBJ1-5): DVKVTQSSRYLVKRTGEKVFLECVQDMDHENMFWYRQDPGLGLRLIYFSYDVKMKEKGDIPEGYSVSREKKERFSLILESASTNQTSMYLCASRLQGLSNQPQHFGDGTRLSIL.

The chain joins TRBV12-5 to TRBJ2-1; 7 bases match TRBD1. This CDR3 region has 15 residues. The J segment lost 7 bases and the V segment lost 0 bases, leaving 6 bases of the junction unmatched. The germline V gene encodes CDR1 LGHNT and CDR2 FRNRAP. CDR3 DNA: TGTGCTAGTGGTTTGGTACGGATCAGGGGGAATGAGCAGTTCTTC. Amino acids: CASGLVRIRGNEQFF.

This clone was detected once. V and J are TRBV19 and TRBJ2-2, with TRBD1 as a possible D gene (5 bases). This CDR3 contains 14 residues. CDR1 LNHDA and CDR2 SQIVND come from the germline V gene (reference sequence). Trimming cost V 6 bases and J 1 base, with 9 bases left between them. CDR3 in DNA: TGTGCCAGTAGACATGACAGGAACACCGGGGAGCTGTTTTTT. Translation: CASRHDRNTGELFF.

The CDR3 region has the DNA TGCGCCAGCAGCTTGGTGGGCAGCCTCGGACTAGCGGGAGGTAGCGAGTTCTTC. It specifies CASSLVGSLGLAGGSEFF. The V call is TRBV5-1, the J call TRBJ2-1; 14 positions agree with TRBD2. Germline V gene lookup returns CDR1 SGHRS and CDR2 YFSETQ. Germline trimming cut 0 bases from V and 14 bases from J; bases unmatched to any gene: 16. The CDR3 extends over 18 amino acids. Drawing the rest from reference TRBV5-1 and TRBJ2-1, the complete variable domain is KAGVTQTPRYLIKTRGQQVTLSCSPISGHRSVSWYQQTPGQGLQFLFEYFSETQRNKGNFPGRFSGRQFSNSRSEMNVSTLELGDSALYLCASSLVGSLGLAGGSEFFGPGTRLTVL.

This chain's CDR3 is CATSRVGSPTDTQYF. The CDR3 DNA reads as TGTGCCACCAGCAGAGTCGGTAGCCCTACAGATACGCAGTATTTT. The chain is built from TRBV15 and TRBJ2-3; D is ambiguous. Germline V gene lookup returns CDR1 LNHNV and CDR2 YYDKDF (reference sequence). This CDR3 is built from 15 residues. Deletions cut 1 base from V and 3 bases from J, with 11 bases between. Complete variable domain (other parts from reference TRBV15 and TRBJ2-3): DAMVIQNPRYQVTQFGKPVTLSCSQTLNHNVMYWYQQKSSQAPKLLFHYYDKDFNNEADTPDNFQSRRPNTSFCFLDIRSPGLGDTAMYLCATSRVGSPTDTQYFGPGTRLTVL.

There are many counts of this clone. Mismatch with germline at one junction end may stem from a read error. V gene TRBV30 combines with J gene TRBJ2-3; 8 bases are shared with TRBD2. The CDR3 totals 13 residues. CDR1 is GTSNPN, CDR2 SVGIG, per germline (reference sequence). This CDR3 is CARSRGGPDTQYF. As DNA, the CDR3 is TGTGCCCGGAGTCGGGGGGGCCCAGATACGCAGTATTTT.

In nucleotides, the CDR3 is TGCGCCAGCAGCTCGGTGCAGGGGGTGAACACTGAAGCTTTCTTT. The encoded protein is CASSSVQGVNTEAFF. This chain links TRBV5-1 with TRBJ1-1; TRBD1 matches at 7 bases. Trimming at V came to 3 bases and at J to 0 bases, leaving 5 bases not matched to a gene. This CDR3 is 15 amino acids long. Germline-derived CDR1 and CDR2 are SGHRS and YFSETQ.

The CDR3 nucleotides are TGTGCCAGCAGCATCGGGACAACTAATGAAAAACTGTTTTTT. It yields the protein CASSIGTTNEKLFF. J is TRBJ1-4 and V is TRBV9, with no clear D. Between the trimmed V and J ends, which lost 4 bases and 0 bases, there was a span of 7 bases. The CDR3 loop spans 14 amino acids. The germline V gene has CDR1 SGDLS and CDR2 YYNGEE.

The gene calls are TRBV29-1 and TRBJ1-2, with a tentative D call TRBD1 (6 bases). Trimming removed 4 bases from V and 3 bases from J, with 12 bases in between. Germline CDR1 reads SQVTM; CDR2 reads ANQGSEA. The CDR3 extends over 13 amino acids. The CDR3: CSVAQGGYYGYTF. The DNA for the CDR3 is TGCAGCGTTGCCCAAGGGGGATACTATGGCTACACCTTC.

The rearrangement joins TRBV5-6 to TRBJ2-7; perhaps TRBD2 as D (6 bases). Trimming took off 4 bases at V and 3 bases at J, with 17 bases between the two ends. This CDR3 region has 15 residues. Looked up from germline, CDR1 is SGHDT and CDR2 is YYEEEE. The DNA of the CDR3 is TGTGCCAGCAGCCCGGAGGGACCGAGTCTCTACGAGCAGTACTTC. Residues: CASSPEGPSLYEQYF.